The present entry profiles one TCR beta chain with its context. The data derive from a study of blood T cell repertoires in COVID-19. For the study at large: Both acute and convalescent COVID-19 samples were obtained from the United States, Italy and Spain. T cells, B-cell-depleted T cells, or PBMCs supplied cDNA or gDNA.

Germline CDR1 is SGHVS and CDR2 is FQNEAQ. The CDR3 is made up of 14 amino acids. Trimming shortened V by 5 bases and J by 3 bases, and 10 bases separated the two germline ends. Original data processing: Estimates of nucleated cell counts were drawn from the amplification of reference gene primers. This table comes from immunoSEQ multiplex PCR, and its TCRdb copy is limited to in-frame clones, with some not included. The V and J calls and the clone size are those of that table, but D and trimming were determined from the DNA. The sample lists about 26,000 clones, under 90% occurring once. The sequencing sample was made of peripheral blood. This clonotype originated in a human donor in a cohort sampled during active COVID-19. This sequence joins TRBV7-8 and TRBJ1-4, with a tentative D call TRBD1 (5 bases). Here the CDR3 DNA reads TGTGCCAGCAGCCGGGACTTGGCTAATGAAAAACTGTTTTTT. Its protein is CASSRDLANEKLFF. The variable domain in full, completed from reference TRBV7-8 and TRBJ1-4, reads GAGVSQSPRYKVAKRGQDVALRCDPISGHVSLFWYQQALGQGPEFLTYFQNEAQLDKSGLPSDRFFAERPEGSVSTLKIQRTQQEDSAVYLCASSRDLANEKLFFGSGTQLSVL.